The 20 T cell receptor beta chains below come from one sample, sequenced in a study of blood T cell repertoires in COVID-19. Assay: immunoSEQ multiplex PCR; the TCRdb copy retains only in-frame clones and omits some. The sample records around 210,000 clones, 70% to 90% being singletons. The material sequenced was peripheral blood. Source of these receptors: a man aged 50-59 years with COVID-19, enrolled during active disease.

The chain recombines TRBV5-6 with TRBJ2-5; 7 bases align to TRBD2. The germline CDR1 and CDR2 sequences are SGHDT and YYEEEE. The CDR3 spans 15 residues. Losses at the gene ends were 1 base for V and 2 bases for J; bases not matched to a gene: 5. The DNA of the CDR3 is TGTGCCAGCAGCTTGCGTCTAGCGGTACAAGAGACCCAGTACTTC. This codes for CASSLRLAVQETQYF.

V and J are TRBV6-6 and TRBJ1-1; 7 positions match TRBD1. V lost 2 bases and J lost 4; bases outside the gene matches: 10. This CDR3 has 16 residues. CDR1 MNHNY and CDR2 SVGAGI come from the germline V gene (reference sequence). The CDR3 DNA sequence: TGTGCCAGCAGTTACCCTAGACAGGGTGGGACCACTGAAGCTTTCTTT. Its translation is CASSYPRQGGTTEAFF.

The chain carries TRBV4-1 and TRBJ1-2, with 7 bases identical to TRBD1. The germline CDR1 and CDR2 sequences are MGHRA and YSYEKL. V lost 4 bases to trimming and J lost 5 bases; unmatched junction nucleotides: 4. The CDR3 contains 13 residues. The CDR3 DNA follows: TGCGCCAGCAGCCGAGACAGGGAATATGGCTACACCTTC. Translation: CASSRDREYGYTF.

V is TRBV9 and J is TRBJ2-7; 7 bases are a match to TRBD2. The CDR3 is 12 amino acids. V was clipped by 7 bases and J by 4 bases; unmatched bases: 5. Germline V gene lookup returns CDR1 SGDLS and CDR2 YYNGEE. DNA for the CDR3: TGTGCCAGCGGGCCGGGACTATACGAGCAGTACTTC. The encoded protein is CASGPGLYEQYF.

Worth noting for this clone: Other DNA sequences from this sample encode an identical CDR3 as well. The V call is TRBV6-5, the J call TRBJ1-1, with D unresolved. CDR1 MNHEY and CDR2 SVGAGI come from the germline V gene. The CDR3 is made up of 12 amino acids. Trimming stripped 5 bases from V and 1 base from J, with 5 bases between. DNA for the CDR3: TGTGCCAGCAGTAGAGGGAACACTGAAGCTTTCTTT. Its translation is CASSRGNTEAFF.

V is TRBV7-2 and J is TRBJ2-3, with 8 bases lining up with TRBD2. This CDR3 spans 16 amino acids. Looked up from germline, CDR1 is SGHTA and CDR2 is FQGNSA. With V trimmed by 2 bases and J by 4 bases, 8 bases remained unmatched. CDR3 sequence (DNA): TGTGCCAGCAGCTTAATCCGGGGGGGGCTTCCAGATACGCAGTATTTT. This translates into CASSLIRGGLPDTQYF.

The chain carries TRBV5-6 and TRBJ1-4; TRBD1 aligns across 8 bases. V lost 2 bases to trimming and J lost 5 bases; unmatched junction nucleotides: 2. CDR3 length: 14 amino acids. The germline V gene encodes CDR1 SGHDT and CDR2 YYEEEE. The chain's CDR3 is CASSFRTGNEKLFF. The CDR3 DNA sequence: TGTGCCAGCAGCTTCAGGACAGGGAATGAAAAACTGTTTTTT.

V is TRBV2 and J is TRBJ1-1, with 8 bases matching TRBD1. CDR1 SNHLY and CDR2 FYNNEI come from the germline V gene. Trimming took 2 bases from V and 0 from J; bases not matched to a gene: 2. CDR3 length: 15 amino acids. DNA for the CDR3: TGTGCCAGCAGTGAACAGGGGGCGATGAACACTGAAGCTTTCTTT. Translated: CASSEQGAMNTEAFF.

This clone was seen ten or more times. The chain couples TRBV5-6 to TRBJ2-5; weak D call: TRBD1 (5 bases). The germline gives CDR1 SGHDT, CDR2 YYEEEE. The V gene lost 0 bases and the J gene lost 4 bases, with 10 bases spanning the gap. The CDR3 spans 14 residues. CDR3 DNA sequence: TGTGCCAGCAGCTTGGTTCTTACAGGAGAGACCCAGTACTTC. It encodes CASSLVLTGETQYF.

This clone was detected once. J is TRBJ2-1 and V is TRBV5-6; 9 nucleotides match TRBD2. Germline CDR1 SGHDT, CDR2 YYEEEE. V dropped 3 bases and J dropped 7; count of bases not matched to a gene: 5. This CDR3 comprises 14 residues. CDR3: CASSSAGGYNEQFF. The CDR3 bases are TGTGCCAGCAGCTCTGCGGGGGGGTATAATGAGCAGTTCTTC.

The V call is TRBV20-1, the J call TRBJ1-4, with TRBD1 identical over 7 bases. V lost 3 bases and J lost 7; bases outside the gene matches: 11. Germline assignment: CDR1 DFQATT and CDR2 SNEGSKA (reference sequence). The CDR3 consists of 15 residues. The CDR3 loop is CSASTWTGPGEKLFF. The CDR3, as DNA: TGCAGTGCTAGTACCTGGACAGGCCCGGGTGAAAAACTGTTTTTT.

J is TRBJ2-6 and V is TRBV28; TRBD1 agrees at 9 bases. The V gene's germline CDR1 is MDHEN and CDR2 SYDVKM. The CDR3 is 19 amino acids. J lost 2 bases, V lost 6 bases, and 14 bases had no gene match. The CDR3 DNA reads TGTGCCAGCAGACCCTACTCCGGGACAGGGAGGACTGGGGCCAACGTCCTGACTTTC. This gives the protein CASRPYSGTGRTGANVLTF. Based on the CDR3 plus reference TRBV28 and TRBJ2-6, the full variable domain is DVKVTQSSRYLVKRTGEKVFLECVQDMDHENMFWYRQDPGLGLRLIYFSYDVKMKEKGDIPEGYSVSREKKERFSLILESASTNQTSMYLCASRPYSGTGRTGANVLTFGAGSRLTVL.

The chain links TRBV7-8 to TRBJ2-6, with D uncertain. This CDR3 is 19 amino acids long. V was cut by 5 bases and J by 0 bases, with 20 bases left in between. Germline assignment: CDR1 SGHVS and CDR2 FQNEAQ. The CDR3 spells CASSPQAQSLYSGANVLTF. The DNA for the CDR3 is TGTGCCAGCAGCCCCCAGGCACAGTCTCTCTACTCTGGGGCCAACGTCCTGACTTTC. Variable domain in full (rest from reference TRBV7-8 and TRBJ2-6): GAGVSQSPRYKVAKRGQDVALRCDPISGHVSLFWYQQALGQGPEFLTYFQNEAQLDKSGLPSDRFFAERPEGSVSTLKIQRTQQEDSAVYLCASSPQAQSLYSGANVLTFGAGSRLTVL.

The chain's CDR3 is CASSYRQGTDTQYF. The CDR3 region has the DNA TGTGCCAGCAGTTATCGACAGGGGACAGATACGCAGTATTTT. The genes are TRBV6-5 and TRBJ2-3, with 8 bases lining up with TRBD1. J gave up 3 bases and V 3 bases, and 2 bases lay outside the gene matches. CDR3 length equals 14 residues. Germline V gene lookup returns CDR1 MNHEY and CDR2 SVGAGI.

CDR3 amino acids: CASSPAGTGRQGYTF. CDR3 in DNA: TGTGCCAGCAGTCCTGCCGGGACAGGGCGGCAGGGCTACACCTTC. The chain uses TRBV28 and TRBJ1-2, with TRBD1 identical over 9 bases. Unmatched junction bases numbered 12, after V lost 5 bases and J lost 8 bases. The length of the CDR3 is 15 residues. Germline V gene lookup returns CDR1 MDHEN and CDR2 SYDVKM.

The chain uses TRBV5-5 and TRBJ1-3; D is uncertain. Germline V gives CDR1 SGHKS, CDR2 YYEKEE (reference sequence). Trimming left V 2 bases short and J 0 bases short, with 9 bases between. The CDR3 length is 15 residues. The CDR3 spells CASSFSGLSGNTIYF. CDR3 in DNA: TGTGCCAGCAGCTTTTCTGGCCTCTCTGGAAACACCATATATTTT. Full variable domain (remainder filled in from reference TRBV5-5 and TRBJ1-3): DAGVTQSPTHLIKTRGQQVTLRCSPISGHKSVSWYQQVLGQGPQFIFQYYEKEERGRGNFPDRFSARQFPNYSSELNVNALLLGDSALYLCASSFSGLSGNTIYFGEGSWLTVV.

Of note for this clone: The final CDR3 position lacks the conserved phenylalanine or tryptophan, pointing to a likely read error. The limits of the CDR3 on the DNA are not certain, so only TCRdb's listed CDR3 is given. This chain uses TRBV28 with TRBJ2-7; TRBD1, the table's D call, lacks a check against the DNA. The CDR3 extends over 13 residues, inclusive of both ends. Germline V gives CDR1 MDHEN, CDR2 SYDVKM. CDR3: CASSWDRAYLSDP.

The V call is TRBV10-3, the J call TRBJ2-2, with 11 bases that match TRBD2. The CDR3 covers 15 residues. CDR1 is ENHRY, CDR2 SYGVKD, per germline. J was trimmed by 3 bases and V by 5 bases; bases with no gene match: 2. CDR3 in amino acids: CAISLAGGHTGELFF. The CDR3 nucleotides are TGTGCCATCAGTCTAGCGGGAGGTCACACCGGGGAGCTGTTTTTT.

This clone was counted once. The chain carries TRBV28 and TRBJ1-2; 9 bases match TRBD1. The germline V gene encodes CDR1 MDHEN and CDR2 SYDVKM. The CDR3 length is 15 residues. After removal of 5 bases from V and 3 bases from J, the junction contained 7 bases not matched to a gene. In DNA, the CDR3 is TGTGCCAGCAGTCAGCCGGGACAGGGTTACTATGGCTACACCTTC. Protein sequence: CASSQPGQGYYGYTF.

This clone was counted a few times. The chain links TRBV19 to TRBJ1-5; no clear D gene. This CDR3 comprises 16 residues. Germline CDR1 and CDR2: LNHDA and SQIVND (reference sequence). The V end was cut by 7 bases, the J end by 1 base, with 17 bases between. The CDR3 reads CASKTGYERSNQPQHF. Written as DNA, the CDR3 is TGTGCCAGTAAAACGGGATATGAACGGAGCAATCAGCCCCAGCATTTT.